The sequence of this T cell receptor beta chain was determined in a study of T cell changes during pregnancy in multiple sclerosis. CDR3 length: 14 residues. CDR1 is SGHTA, CDR2 FQGTGA, per germline. Trimming pared 8 bases from V and 4 bases from J, leaving 17 bases between. Repertoires were generated with immunoSEQ multiplex PCR, while TCRdb's copy carries only in-frame clones and drops some. The data contain about 11,000 clones, 85% to 95% of them seen just once; the ten biggest clones take up 0.25% to 0.3%. This sample comprised CD4+ T cells from peripheral blood mononuclear cells, obtained before pregnancy. The chain couples TRBV7-3 to TRBJ1-1; possibly TRBD1 for D (6 bases). This clonotype was sampled from a female donor with multiple sclerosis, enrolled in a pregnancy study. The CDR3 sequence: CASSLGGDSTEAFF. The DNA of the CDR3 is TGTGCCAGCTCCTTAGGGGGTGACAGCACTGAAGCTTTCTTT.